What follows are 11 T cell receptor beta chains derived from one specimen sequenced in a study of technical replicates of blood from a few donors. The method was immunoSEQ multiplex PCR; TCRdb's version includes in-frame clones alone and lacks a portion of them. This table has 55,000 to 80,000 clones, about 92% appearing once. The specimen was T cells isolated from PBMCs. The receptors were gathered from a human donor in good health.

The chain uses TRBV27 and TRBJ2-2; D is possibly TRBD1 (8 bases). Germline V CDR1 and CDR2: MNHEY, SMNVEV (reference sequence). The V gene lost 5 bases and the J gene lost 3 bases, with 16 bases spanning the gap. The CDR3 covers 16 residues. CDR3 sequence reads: CASSDTGGADTGELFF. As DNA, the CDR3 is TGTGCCAGCAGTGACACAGGGGGGGCGGACACCGGGGAGCTGTTTTTT.

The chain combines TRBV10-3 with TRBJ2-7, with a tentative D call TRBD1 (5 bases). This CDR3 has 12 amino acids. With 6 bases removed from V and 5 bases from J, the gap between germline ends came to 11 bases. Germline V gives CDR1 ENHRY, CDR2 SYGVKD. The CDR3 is CAIREQDNEQYF. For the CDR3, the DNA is TGTGCCATCAGGGAACAGGATAACGAGCAGTACTTC.

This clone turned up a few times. In nucleotides, the CDR3 is TGCGCCAGCAGCCAAGTAGGGCAGGGGGCGAAGCAGCCCCAGCATTTT. Protein product: CASSQVGQGAKQPQHF. The V and J genes are TRBV4-1 and TRBJ1-5; 8 bases match TRBD1. Germline lookup yields CDR1 MGHRA and CDR2 YSYEKL. The CDR3 sequence is 16 residues long. The J segment lost 7 bases and the V segment lost 1 base, leaving 9 bases of the junction unmatched.

CDR3 protein: CASSLKGEAKNIQYF. The CDR3 nucleotides are TGTGCCAGCAGTTTAAAGGGGGAGGCCAAAAACATTCAGTACTTC. This chain connects TRBV28 to TRBJ2-4; possible D gene TRBD1, 6 bases. Germline V CDR1 and CDR2: MDHEN, SYDVKM. The CDR3 consists of 15 residues. V shed 2 bases and J shed 1 base, with 9 bases lying between them.

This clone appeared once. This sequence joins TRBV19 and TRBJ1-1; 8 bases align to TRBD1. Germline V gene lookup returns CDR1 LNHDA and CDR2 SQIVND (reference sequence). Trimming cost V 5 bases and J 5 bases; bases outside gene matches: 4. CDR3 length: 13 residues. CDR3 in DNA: TGTGCCAGTAGTTTCACAGGGGGGACTGAAGCTTTCTTT. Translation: CASSFTGGTEAFF.

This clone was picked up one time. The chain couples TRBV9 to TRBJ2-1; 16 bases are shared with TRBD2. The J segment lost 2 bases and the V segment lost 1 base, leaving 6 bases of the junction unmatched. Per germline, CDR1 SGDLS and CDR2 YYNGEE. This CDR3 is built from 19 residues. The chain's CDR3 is CASSVMGLAGGRTYNEQFF. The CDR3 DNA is TGTGCCAGCAGCGTAATGGGACTAGCGGGGGGGCGGACCTACAATGAGCAGTTCTTC.

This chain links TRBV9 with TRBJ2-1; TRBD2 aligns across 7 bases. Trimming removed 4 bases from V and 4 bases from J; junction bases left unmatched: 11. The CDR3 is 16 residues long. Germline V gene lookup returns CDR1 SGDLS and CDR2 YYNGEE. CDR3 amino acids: CASSLYGGRGYNEQFF. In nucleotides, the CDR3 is TGTGCCAGCAGCCTATACGGGGGGAGAGGATACAATGAGCAGTTCTTC.

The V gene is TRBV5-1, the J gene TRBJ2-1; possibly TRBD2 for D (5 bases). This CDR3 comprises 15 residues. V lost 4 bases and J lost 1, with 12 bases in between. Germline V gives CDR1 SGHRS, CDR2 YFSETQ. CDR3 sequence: CASSEDSGSYNEQFF. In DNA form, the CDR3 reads TGCGCCAGCAGCGAGGACTCGGGGTCCTACAATGAGCAGTTCTTC.

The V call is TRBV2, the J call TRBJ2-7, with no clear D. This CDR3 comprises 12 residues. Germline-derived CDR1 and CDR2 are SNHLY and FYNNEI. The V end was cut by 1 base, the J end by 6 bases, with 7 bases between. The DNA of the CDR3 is TGTGCCAGCAGTGAAGTCTGGGCCGAGCAGTACTTC. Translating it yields CASSEVWAEQYF.

CDR3 residues: CASSDPTGLTTEAFF. CDR3 nucleotide sequence: TGTGCCAGCAGCGACCCGACAGGGCTAACGACTGAAGCTTTCTTT. The chain carries TRBV7-6 and TRBJ1-1; 7 bases fit TRBD1. Germline V gene lookup returns CDR1 SGHVS and CDR2 FNYEAQ. J gave up 5 bases and V 5 bases, and 11 bases lay outside the gene matches. The CDR3 extends over 15 amino acids.

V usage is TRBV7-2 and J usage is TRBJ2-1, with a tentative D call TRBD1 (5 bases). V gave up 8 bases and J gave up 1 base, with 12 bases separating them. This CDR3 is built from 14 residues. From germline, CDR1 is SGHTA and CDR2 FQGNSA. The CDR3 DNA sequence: TGTGCCAGCGCCTGGGCAGGGTCCTACAATGAGCAGTTCTTC. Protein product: CASAWAGSYNEQFF.